This entry lists 13 T cell receptor beta chains sequenced from one sample in a study of T-cell reconstitution after alpha-beta-depleted transplantation in children. Unique molecular identifiers were incorporated into the prepared TCRbeta library. TCRdb analysed the PCR reads with MiXCR anew, one entry per CDR3 protein. This table has around 270,000 distinct CDR3 sequences, 10% appearing once. Sequencing was performed on PBMCs, taken before TCRalphabeta/CD19-depleted stem cell transplant. These receptors originate from a boy younger than two with acute myeloid leukemia, due to receive a stem cell transplant.

The V call is TRBV9, the J call TRBJ2-5, with no clear D. The CDR3 has 13 residues. Per the germline V gene, CDR1 is SGDLS and CDR2 is YYNGEE. Trimming stripped 1 base from V and 1 base from J, with 5 bases between. The CDR3 bases are TGTGCCAGCAGCGTACGCACCCAAGAGACCCAGTACTTC. Its translation is CASSVRTQETQYF.

This clonotype occurred many times. The genes are TRBV30 and TRBJ1-5; no clear D. This CDR3 contains 13 residues. V was pared by 1 base and J by 4 bases, with 8 bases between. CDR1 GTSNPN and CDR2 SVGIG come from the germline V gene (reference sequence). The CDR3 nucleotides are TGTGCCTGGAGTGAGAGCGGGAATCAGCCCCAGCATTTT. Translating gives CAWSESGNQPQHF.

This clonotype was counted at least ten times. The chain couples TRBV27 to TRBJ2-1; the match to TRBD2 covers 9 bases. The CDR3 is 15 amino acids. Germline V CDR1 and CDR2: MNHEY, SMNVEV (reference sequence). Germline trimming cut 7 bases from V and 9 bases from J; bases unmatched to any gene: 13. The CDR3 protein is CASTFGLAKNGEQFF. As DNA, the CDR3 is TGTGCCAGCACCTTCGGACTAGCGAAAAATGGTGAGCAGTTCTTC.

This clonotype was seen many times. This rearrangement joins TRBV5-6 to TRBJ2-7; no clear D. CDR3 length: 13 amino acids. V dropped 1 base and J dropped 2 bases, with 7 bases sitting between them. The V gene's germline CDR1 is SGHDT and CDR2 YYEEEE. The CDR3 DNA sequence: TGTGCCAGCAGCTTGTTTTTACCCTACGAGCAGTACTTC. It encodes CASSLFLPYEQYF. The full variable domain, in which reference TRBV5-6 and TRBJ2-7 provide the parts outside the CDR3, is DAGVTQSPTHLIKTRGQQVTLRCSPKSGHDTVSWYQQALGQGPQFIFQYYEEEERQRGNFPDRFSGHQFPNYSSELNVNALLLGDSALYLCASSLFLPYEQYFGPGTRLTVT.

This chain connects TRBV11-1 to TRBJ2-3; 14 positions match TRBD2. The ends lost 4 bases at V and 6 bases at J; junction bases unmatched: 3. The CDR3 extends over 15 amino acids. CDR1 and CDR2 from the germline V gene are SGHAT and FQDESV (reference sequence). Here the CDR3 reads CASSYGTSGSDTQYF. DNA for the CDR3: TGTGCCAGCAGCTACGGGACTAGCGGGAGTGATACGCAGTATTTT.

This clonotype was picked up many times. CDR3 coding DNA: TGTGCCAGCAGTTTTCCGGACGGTTCCTACGAGCAGTACTTC. Translation: CASSFPDGSYEQYF. The chain joins TRBV12-3 or TRBV12-4 to TRBJ2-7; D gene ambiguous. V was cut by 3 bases and J by 1 base, with 10 bases left in between. CDR3 length: 14 amino acids.

This clonotype was seen repeatedly, ten times or more. V and J are TRBV10-3 and TRBJ2-7, with a possible D match to TRBD1 (5 bases). Trimming pared 7 bases from V and 1 base from J, leaving 14 bases between. CDR3 length: 14 amino acids. Per the germline V gene, CDR1 is ENHRY and CDR2 is SYGVKD. The CDR3 reads CAIKRTTDSYEQYF. CDR3 in DNA: TGTGCCATCAAGAGGACAACGGATTCCTACGAGCAGTACTTC.

The gene calls are TRBV11-2 and TRBJ1-6; D gene ambiguous. CDR3 length: 13 amino acids. The V end lost 0 bases, the J end lost 14 bases, and 11 bases lay between the germline ends. CDR1 and CDR2 (germline): SGHAT, FQNNGV. The CDR3 DNA follows: TGTGCCAGCAGCTTAGATCTCGGACGTGCCCTCCACTTT. It encodes CASSLDLGRALHF.

At least ten counts were recorded for this clonotype. This sequence joins TRBV9 and TRBJ2-1; 8 nucleotides agree with TRBD2. V lost 0 bases and J lost 7; bases outside the gene matches: 9. The CDR3 totals 16 residues. Germline CDR1 reads SGDLS; CDR2 reads YYNGEE. CDR3 coding DNA: TGTGCCAGCAGCGTAGCGGTAGCGGGACTGAAGAATGAGCAGTTCTTC. It yields the protein CASSVAVAGLKNEQFF.

The chain uses TRBV10-3 and TRBJ2-1, with 7 bases aligning to TRBD2. V dropped 8 bases and J dropped 9; count of bases not matched to a gene: 10. This CDR3 has 13 residues. The germline V gene has CDR1 ENHRY and CDR2 SYGVKD. The CDR3 loop is CAIGRGGAIEQFF. CDR3 in DNA: TGTGCCATCGGCCGGGGAGGGGCGATTGAGCAGTTCTTC.

This clonotype was seen at least ten times. The chain carries TRBV2 and TRBJ2-2, with D perhaps TRBD1 (6 bases). The CDR3 contains 15 residues. V was cut by 8 bases and J by 0 bases, with 13 bases left in between. From germline, CDR1 is SNHLY and CDR2 FYNNEI. The CDR3 coding sequence is TGTGCCAGCGGGGGCGAGGTATCGAACACCGGGGAGCTGTTTTTT. Translating it yields CASGGEVSNTGELFF. The complete variable domain, with remaining parts taken from reference TRBV2 and TRBJ2-2, reads EPEVTQTPSHQVTQMGQEVILRCVPISNHLYFYWYRQILGQKVEFLVSFYNNEISEKSEIFDDQFSVERPDGSNFTLKIRSTKLEDSAMYFCASGGEVSNTGELFFGEGSRLTVL.

V usage is TRBV2 and J usage is TRBJ2-7, with 8 bases lining up with TRBD2. The CDR3 has 15 amino acids. V trimming: 7 bases; J trimming: 4 bases; junction bases outside the gene matches: 12. CDR1 and CDR2 (germline): SNHLY, FYNNEI. CDR3 DNA sequence: TGTGCCAGCACCAAGGAAAGCGGGAGAGTATACGAGCAGTACTTC. Its translation is CASTKESGRVYEQYF.

This clonotype has ten or more counts. V gene TRBV3-1 combines with J gene TRBJ2-2, with D unclear. V gave up 6 bases and J gave up 4 bases, with 9 bases separating them. This CDR3 is built from 13 residues. The V gene's germline CDR1 is LGHDT and CDR2 YNNKEL (reference sequence). The CDR3 DNA follows: TGTGCCAGCAGGGATGGTATCACCGGGGAGCTGTTTTTT. Amino acids: CASRDGITGELFF.